These 26 T cell receptor beta chains came from one sample sequenced in a study of T cells in Graves' hyperthyroidism and ophthalmopathy. From RNA transcripts, TCR beta CDR3 regions were amplified. RT-PCR in the first round (using the HTBI primer set) targeted the TCR CDR3. TCRdb recomputed calls from the multiplex PCR reads with MiXCR, one row per CDR3 protein. The table includes around 600,000 distinct CDR3 sequences, approximately 15% detected once. Sample: blood. All receptors derive from a woman aged 18-35 years with Graves' ophthalmopathy.

This sequence joins TRBV18 and TRBJ2-5, with 8 bases identical to TRBD2. CDR3 size: 16 residues. The germline gives CDR1 KGHSH, CDR2 LQKENI. V dropped 4 bases and J dropped 9; count of bases not matched to a gene: 16. The CDR3 loop is CASSREPGLEDSAQYF. In nucleotides, the CDR3 is TGTGCCAGCTCACGAGAACCGGGACTAGAAGACTCAGCCCAGTACTTC. The variable domain in full, completed from reference TRBV18 and TRBJ2-5, reads NAGVMQNPRHLVRRRGQEARLRCSPMKGHSHVYWYRQLPEEGLKFMVYLQKENIIDESGMPKERFSAEFPKEGPSILRIQQVVRGDSAAYFCASSREPGLEDSAQYFGPGTRLLVL.

This clonotype was detected ten times or more. This chain links TRBV20-1 with TRBJ1-5; TRBD1 matches at 10 bases. The CDR3 has 15 amino acids. CDR1 and CDR2 from the germline V gene are DFQATT and SNEGSKA (reference sequence). J was trimmed by 2 bases and V by 5 bases; bases with no gene match: 6. The CDR3 DNA is TGCAGTGCTGGCAGACAGGGGGCTGGCAATCAGCCCCAGCATTTT. Protein product: CSAGRQGAGNQPQHF.

This clonotype showed up just once. The chain couples TRBV9 to TRBJ2-2, with 8 bases identical to TRBD2. The CDR3 extends over 24 amino acids. J gave up 8 bases and V 4 bases, and 37 bases lay outside the gene matches. From germline, CDR1 is SGDLS and CDR2 YYNGEE. The CDR3 DNA sequence: TGTGCCAGCAGCCCACCACCTTTGGCACGCCGGATCCCAAGCGGGAGTAGGGTGGGAGGGGAGCTGTTTTTT. Translated: CASSPPPLARRIPSGSRVGGELFF.

Many counts were recorded for this clonotype. V and J are TRBV12-3 or TRBV12-4 and TRBJ2-1; a possible D gene is TRBD2 (6 bases). This CDR3 has 15 amino acids. The germline V and J ends were trimmed by 8 bases and 6 bases, with 20 bases remaining between them. The chain's CDR3 is CASGGLAAYSNEQFF. CDR3 nucleotide sequence: TGTGCCAGCGGAGGGCTGGCGGCATATTCCAATGAGCAGTTCTTC.

Note on this clonotype: Compared with germline, one end of the junction differs, possibly owing to a read error. This chain connects TRBV28 to TRBJ1-6; 9 positions agree with TRBD1. The CDR3 extends over 19 amino acids. Germline values: CDR1 MDHEN, CDR2 SYDVKM. The CDR3 here is CASSPTGGGQSSYDSPLHF. The CDR3 DNA reads TGTGCCAGCAGCCCTACAGGGGGCGGTCAGAGCTCCTATGATTCACCCCTCCACTTT.

This clonotype turned up a few times. The rearrangement joins TRBV6-5 to TRBJ1-6, with 7 nucleotides matching TRBD1. CDR1 is MNHEY, CDR2 SVGAGI, per germline. This CDR3 has 15 residues. J gave up 5 bases and V 0 bases, and 1 base lay outside the gene matches. The CDR3 sequence: CASSYSGTDNSPLHF. DNA for the CDR3: TGTGCCAGCAGTTACTCGGGGACAGATAATTCACCCCTCCACTTT.

The chain recombines TRBV7-2 with TRBJ2-2; 7 nucleotides align to TRBD2. CDR1 SGHTA and CDR2 FQGNSA come from the germline V gene. V shed 1 base and J 4 bases; nucleotides not matched to a gene: 6. This CDR3 comprises 16 residues. The CDR3 is CASSLGRGGGTGELFF. CDR3 nucleotides: TGTGCCAGCAGCTTAGGGAGGGGCGGGGGCACCGGGGAGCTGTTTTTT. Full variable domain (rest looked up from reference TRBV7-2 and TRBJ2-2): GAGVSQSPSNKVTEKGKDVELRCDPISGHTALYWYRQSLGQGLEFLIYFQGNSAPDKSGLPSDRFSAERTGGSVSTLTIQRTQQEDSAVYLCASSLGRGGGTGELFFGEGSRLTVL.

Many counts were recorded for this clonotype. J is TRBJ1-6 and V is TRBV28, with 7 bases matching TRBD1. The CDR3 extends over 15 amino acids. V was clipped by 5 bases and J by 8 bases; unmatched bases: 9. CDR1 MDHEN and CDR2 SYDVKM come from the germline V gene. CDR3 in amino acids: CASSHMDRTDSPLHF. The CDR3 DNA reads TGTGCCAGCAGTCATATGGACAGGACTGATTCACCCCTCCACTTT.

This chain links TRBV4-1 with TRBJ2-1; no firm D call. Per germline, CDR1 MGHRA and CDR2 YSYEKL. Trimming left V 4 bases short and J 5 bases short, with 12 bases between. This CDR3 has 14 amino acids. The CDR3 DNA reads TGCGCCAGCAGCCGCCTGGGCGAGGACAATGAGCAGTTCTTC. Its translation is CASSRLGEDNEQFF.

This clonotype was counted at least ten times. This chain joins TRBV29-1 and TRBJ2-7, with 14 bases that match TRBD2. Germline trimming cut 3 bases from V and 4 bases from J; bases unmatched to any gene: 11. The germline V gene encodes CDR1 SQVTM and CDR2 ANQGSEA. The CDR3 has 17 residues. CDR3 amino acids: CSVDGGTSGSEAYEQYF. Written as DNA, the CDR3 is TGCAGCGTTGACGGGGGGACTAGCGGGAGTGAGGCGTACGAGCAGTACTTC.

At least ten counts were recorded for this clonotype. This chain links TRBV20-1 with TRBJ2-7, with TRBD2 matching 7 bases. Germline trimming cut 2 bases from V and 2 bases from J; bases unmatched to any gene: 6. The CDR3 consists of 14 residues. Germline values: CDR1 DFQATT, CDR2 SNEGSKA (reference sequence). This CDR3 is CSARPFGLAYEQYF. Written as DNA, the CDR3 is TGCAGTGCTAGACCATTTGGACTAGCCTACGAGCAGTACTTC.

This clonotype was seen only a few times. The rearrangement links TRBV4-1 to TRBJ1-5, with D uncertain. The CDR3 length is 14 residues. The germline V and J ends were trimmed by 0 bases and 11 bases, with 14 bases remaining between them. CDR1 is MGHRA, CDR2 YSYEKL, per germline. CDR3 sequence (DNA): TGCGCCAGCAGCCAAGATCCGGGGAATCAAGCCCAGCATTTT. Residues: CASSQDPGNQAQHF.

This clonotype has just one count. A clone one base away is much larger, so this may be a read error. The chain has TRBV27 and TRBJ2-7; D possibly corresponds to TRBD1 (5 bases). The J call is uncertain, as TRBJ2-1 better fits the DNA end. The CDR3 extends over 14 amino acids. Germline CDR1 is MNHEY and CDR2 is SMNVEV (reference sequence). CDR3: CASSPRVRGYEQFF. For the CDR3, the DNA is TGTGCCAGCAGTCCACGTGTTAGGGGCTACGAGCAGTTCTTC.

This clonotype was picked up many times. V and J are TRBV6-1 and TRBJ1-1, with D unclear. Trimming pared 5 bases from V and 8 bases from J, leaving 9 bases between. CDR1 is MNHNS and CDR2 is SASEGT in the germline V gene. The length of the CDR3 is 11 residues. The CDR3 DNA follows: TGTGCCAGCAGTTCGAGAGTAGAAGCTTTCTTT. As protein: CASSSRVEAFF.

The chain combines TRBV4-3 with TRBJ2-3; 9 bases align to TRBD1. Germline assignment: CDR1 LGHNA and CDR2 YSLEER. CDR3 length equals 19 residues. The V segment lost 2 bases and the J segment 3 bases; nucleotides outside the gene matches: 15. The CDR3 coding sequence is TGCGCCAGCAGCCAAATTAGGACAGGGGCCACCATCGTTACAGATACGCAGTATTTT. Encoded protein: CASSQIRTGATIVTDTQYF.

The chain combines TRBV7-9 with TRBJ2-1, with 7 nucleotides matching TRBD2. The V gene end was trimmed by 5 bases and the J gene end by 6 bases; junction bases not matched to a gene: 16. In germline, CDR1 is SEHNR, CDR2 FQNEAQ (reference sequence). The CDR3 is 17 residues long. DNA for the CDR3: TGTGCCAGCAGCCCCTACATGGGGGGGACCGGGCTCAATGAGCAGTTCTTC. Translation gives CASSPYMGGTGLNEQFF.

This clonotype was detected ten times or more. The chain recombines TRBV19 with TRBJ1-3; 8 bases are shared with TRBD1. V lost 6 bases, J lost 2 bases, and 0 bases stayed unmatched. This CDR3 is 13 amino acids long. In germline, CDR1 is LNHDA, CDR2 SQIVND (reference sequence). This CDR3 reads CASRDRAGNTIYF. The CDR3 nucleotides are TGTGCCAGTAGGGACAGGGCTGGAAACACCATATATTTT.

In this sample, this clonotype turned up many times. The CDR3: CASTPWDRGQVEQFF. The DNA for the CDR3 is TGTGCCAGCACTCCCTGGGACAGGGGGCAGGTTGAGCAGTTCTTC. The V call is TRBV12-3 or TRBV12-4, the J call TRBJ2-1, with 12 bases identical to TRBD1. The V and J ends lost 7 bases and 9 bases, in that order; junction bases with no gene match: 10. This CDR3 contains 15 residues.

This clonotype was picked up a small number of times. DNA of the CDR3: TGTGCCAGCAACCAGCGGGACACTTACCCTCGGGGGCAGTTCTTC. It specifies CASNQRDTYPRGQFF. V and J are TRBV6-1 and TRBJ2-1; D possibly corresponds to TRBD2 (7 bases). Germline V lookup: CDR1 MNHNS, CDR2 SASEGT. There are 15 residues in the CDR3. Trimming shortened V by 7 bases and J by 12 bases, and 25 bases separated the two germline ends.

This clonotype was recorded many times. The CDR3: CASSQAGLVNEQFF. Written as DNA, the CDR3 is TGTGCCAGCAGCCAAGCGGGACTAGTAAATGAGCAGTTCTTC. The V gene is TRBV3-1, the J gene TRBJ2-1; 8 bases line up with TRBD2. From germline, CDR1 is LGHDT and CDR2 YNNKEL (reference sequence). J gave up 7 bases and V 1 base, and 3 bases lay outside the gene matches. The length of the CDR3 is 14 residues.

This clonotype came up many times. The chain couples TRBV28 to TRBJ1-3; weak D call: TRBD1 (5 bases). Trimming removed 5 bases at V and 3 bases at J, with 14 bases between. Germline V gives CDR1 MDHEN, CDR2 SYDVKM. The CDR3 covers 15 residues. CDR3 in DNA: TGTGCCAGCAGTGAACGGGACCAAATTGGAAACACCATATATTTT. Translation gives CASSERDQIGNTIYF.

Many counts were recorded for this clonotype. The rearrangement links TRBV28 to TRBJ2-7, with 10 bases aligning to TRBD2. Germline CDR1 and CDR2: MDHEN and SYDVKM. J lost 2 bases, V lost 4 bases, and 26 bases had no gene match. The CDR3 sequence is 22 residues long. CDR3 coding DNA: TGTGCCAGCAGTTGGCCAAGCTCCGAAACTCCCGGACTAGCGGAGAGACCCTACGAGCAGTACTTC. Its protein is CASSWPSSETPGLAERPYEQYF.

This rearrangement joins TRBV19 to TRBJ1-2; perhaps TRBD1 as D (5 bases). The length of the CDR3 is 12 residues. Per the germline V gene, CDR1 is LNHDA and CDR2 is SQIVND (reference sequence). V was cut by 9 bases and J by 4 bases, with 12 bases left in between. The CDR3, as DNA: TGTGCCAGCGCACGGGACCTCTATGGCTACACCTTC. Translated, it gives CASARDLYGYTF.

This clonotype was counted ten times or more. V usage is TRBV7-9 and J usage is TRBJ2-1, with 8 bases identical to TRBD1. With V trimmed by 0 bases and J by 4 bases, 5 bases remained unmatched. The CDR3 is 16 amino acids. Germline CDR1 is SEHNR and CDR2 is FQNEAQ (reference sequence). This CDR3 is CASSLARTGSYNEQFF. CDR3 bases: TGTGCCAGCAGCTTAGCAAGGACAGGGAGTTACAATGAGCAGTTCTTC. Full variable domain (missing parts from reference TRBV7-9 and TRBJ2-1): DTGVSQNPRHKITKRGQNVTFRCDPISEHNRLYWYRQTLGQGPEFLTYFQNEAQLEKSRLLSDRFSAERPKGSFSTLEIQRTEQGDSAMYLCASSLARTGSYNEQFFGPGTRLTVL.

This clonotype was found a few times. V and J are TRBV19 and TRBJ1-5; D remains ambiguous. This CDR3 is 14 amino acids long. V was cut by 4 bases and J by 2 bases, with 9 bases left in between. CDR1 is LNHDA, CDR2 SQIVND, per germline (reference sequence). The CDR3 reads CASSTADGNQPQHF. As DNA, the CDR3 is TGTGCCAGTAGTACGGCGGACGGCAATCAGCCCCAGCATTTT.

This clonotype has ten or more counts. This chain joins TRBV2 and TRBJ1-1; D is ambiguous. Trimming took 7 bases from V and 6 from J, leaving 9 bases between them. Germline V gives CDR1 SNHLY, CDR2 FYNNEI. There are 11 residues in the CDR3. CDR3: CASTLGAEAFF. The CDR3 DNA follows: TGTGCCAGCACCCTCGGGGCTGAAGCTTTCTTT.